This TCR beta chain was recorded in a study of OX40 agonist ivuxolimab in advanced cancers. The wider study: Of the participants, under 50% had some prior anti-PD-1, anti-PD-L1 or anti-CTLA-4 therapy, which was allowed.

Study findings and constraints: Expanded clones tended on average to be more numerous among CD8+ T cells than CD4+.

The assay was immunoSEQ multiplex PCR, and TCRdb's table has in-frame clones only and misses some. This sample carries some 20,000 clones, roughly 80% of them seen once, and the ten largest clones take 3.8%. Germline V gene sequence: CDR1 MDHEN, CDR2 SYDVKM. The V and J ends lost 8 bases and 7 bases, in that order; junction bases with no gene match: 11. This CDR3 spans 15 amino acids. As for this clone: Its antigen is not known.

The J gene is TRBJ2-5, the V gene TRBV28; 12 nucleotides line up with TRBD2. Material: CD4+ or CD8+ T cells sorted from blood, obtained in a trial of the OX40 agonist ivuxolimab. The source is an adult with an advanced solid tumor such as melanoma, head and neck, liver or kidney cancer. Here the CDR3 reads CASLTGTSGPGTQYF. In nucleotides, the CDR3 is TGTGCCAGCCTCACCGGGACTAGCGGGCCTGGGACCCAGTACTTC.